A single sample gave rise to the 28 T cell receptor beta chains below, sequenced in a study of technical replicates of blood from a few donors. Some clones are missing from TCRdb's copy, which holds only in-frame ones; the method was immunoSEQ multiplex PCR. The table has approximately 59,000 clones, approximately 84% seen once. The specimen sequenced was PBMCs. These receptor sequences come from a human donor in good health. Some clones in this sample may be carry-over from other donors' samples.

This rearrangement joins TRBV6-1 to TRBJ2-3; D possibly corresponds to TRBD2 (6 bases). The CDR3 has 15 residues. The germline V gene has CDR1 MNHNS and CDR2 SASEGT. V was clipped by 4 bases and J by 3 bases, with 14 bases between them. CDR3 sequence: CASSADGGGTDTQYF. As DNA, the CDR3 is TGTGCCAGCAGTGCGGACGGGGGTGGTACAGATACGCAGTATTTT.

This chain links TRBV15 with TRBJ2-2, with D perhaps matching TRBD2 (5 bases). Germline-derived CDR1 and CDR2 are LNHNV and YYDKDF (reference sequence). This CDR3 comprises 12 residues. Between the trimmed V and J ends, which lost 1 base and 12 bases, there was a span of 9 bases. This CDR3 is CATSRGAGKLFF. The CDR3 DNA reads TGTGCCACCAGCAGAGGGGCGGGCAAGCTGTTTTTT. Full variable domain (remainder filled in from reference TRBV15 and TRBJ2-2): DAMVIQNPRYQVTQFGKPVTLSCSQTLNHNVMYWYQQKSSQAPKLLFHYYDKDFNNEADTPDNFQSRRPNTSFCFLDIRSPGLGDTAMYLCATSRGAGKLFFGEGSRLTVL.

This clone came up a few times. J is TRBJ2-3 and V is TRBV5-8, with 11 bases lining up with TRBD2. Germline-derived CDR1 and CDR2 are SGHTS and YDEGEE. V dropped 4 bases and J dropped 4; count of bases not matched to a gene: 5. The CDR3 loop spans 15 amino acids. The CDR3 sequence is CASSQRLAGPDTQYF. DNA of the CDR3: TGTGCCAGCAGCCAGCGACTAGCGGGGCCAGATACGCAGTATTTT.

The V call is TRBV2, the J call TRBJ2-7; D may be TRBD2 (6 bases). This CDR3 comprises 16 residues. Trimming shortened V by 3 bases and J by 4 bases, and 19 bases separated the two germline ends. The germline V gene encodes CDR1 SNHLY and CDR2 FYNNEI. The CDR3 here is CASSDISGSRFYEQYF. CDR3 in DNA: TGTGCCAGCAGTGATATTTCCGGGAGCCGTTTTTACGAGCAGTACTTC.

Only a few counts were recorded for this clone. The rearrangement links TRBV7-8 to TRBJ2-2; 7 bases fit TRBD1. V was pared by 6 bases and J by 2 bases, with 6 bases of the junction left unmatched. This CDR3 contains 15 residues. Germline V gives CDR1 SGHVS, CDR2 FQNEAQ. The CDR3 here is CASSPWDRNTGELFF. As DNA, the CDR3 is TGTGCCAGCAGTCCCTGGGACAGAAACACCGGGGAGCTGTTTTTT.

The chain has TRBV27 and TRBJ2-4; TRBD2 agrees at 12 bases. Trimming cost V 6 bases and J 6 bases; bases outside gene matches: 3. The CDR3 spans 14 residues. Germline CDR1 reads MNHEY; CDR2 reads SMNVEV (reference sequence). CDR3 in amino acids: CASRPSGRVNIQYF. CDR3 DNA: TGTGCCAGCAGACCTAGCGGGAGGGTAAACATTCAGTACTTC.

The chain recombines TRBV4-1 with TRBJ1-2; 7 bases map to TRBD1. The length of the CDR3 is 16 residues. The germline CDR1 and CDR2 sequences are MGHRA and YSYEKL. The ends lost 1 base at V and 1 base at J; junction bases unmatched: 6. The CDR3 here is CASSQGTGGSNYGYTF. For the CDR3, the DNA is TGCGCCAGCAGCCAAGGGACAGGCGGTAGTAACTATGGCTACACCTTC.

The chain couples TRBV4-3 to TRBJ2-3; D gene ambiguous. The germline V gene encodes CDR1 LGHNA and CDR2 YSLEER. V lost 4 bases and J lost 1, with 9 bases in between. The CDR3 runs to 14 residues. The CDR3 DNA is TGCGCCAGCAGCCTTCTGAGCGGCACAGATACGCAGTATTTT. Its translation: CASSLLSGTDTQYF.

This clone was picked up one time. The genes are TRBV6-6 and TRBJ2-5; D might be TRBD2 (7 bases). V gave up 5 bases and J gave up 7 bases, with 17 bases separating them. This CDR3 is 14 amino acids long. The V gene's germline CDR1 is MNHNY and CDR2 SVGAGI (reference sequence). The CDR3: CASSVQGAGVTQYF. The CDR3 nucleotides read TGTGCCAGCAGTGTACAGGGTGCGGGAGTGACCCAGTACTTC.

The rearrangement links TRBV7-9 to TRBJ1-5, with TRBD1 as a possible D gene (5 bases). This CDR3 is 16 amino acids long. From germline, CDR1 is SEHNR and CDR2 FQNEAQ (reference sequence). V shed 1 base and J shed 4 bases, with 14 bases lying between them. The CDR3 reads CASSLGAGQGNQPQHF. In DNA form, the CDR3 reads TGTGCCAGCAGCTTAGGGGCGGGGCAGGGTAATCAGCCCCAGCATTTT.

This clone was seen just once. The rearrangement joins TRBV11-1 to TRBJ2-6; D is undetermined. Per germline, CDR1 SGHAT and CDR2 FQDESV (reference sequence). The CDR3 is 15 residues long. V lost 2 bases and J lost 3, with 8 bases in between. CDR3 protein: CASSLMGFGANVLTF. CDR3 DNA sequence: TGTGCCAGCAGCTTAATGGGCTTTGGGGCCAACGTCCTGACTTTC. The whole variable domain, filled in from reference TRBV11-1 and TRBJ2-6, reads EAEVAQSPRYKITEKSQAVAFWCDPISGHATLYWYRQILGQGPELLVQFQDESVVDDSQLPKDRFSAERLKGVDSTLKIQPAELGDSAMYLCASSLMGFGANVLTFGAGSRLTVL.

This clone appeared a few times. This rearrangement joins TRBV30 to TRBJ1-1; TRBD1 aligns across 9 bases. This CDR3 is built from 16 residues. V dropped 5 bases and J dropped 4; count of bases not matched to a gene: 14. Per the germline V gene, CDR1 is GTSNPN and CDR2 is SVGIG (reference sequence). The CDR3 loop reads CAWEGHRGRGGTEAFF. The CDR3 DNA reads TGTGCCTGGGAGGGGCACAGGGGGCGCGGTGGCACTGAAGCTTTCTTT.

V and J are TRBV7-2 and TRBJ2-7; 7 positions agree with TRBD1. V lost 3 bases to trimming and J lost 3 bases; unmatched junction nucleotides: 8. Germline CDR1 reads SGHTA; CDR2 reads FQGNSA. The CDR3 has 15 residues. CDR3 residues: CASSFIGGQNYEQYF. The CDR3 DNA reads as TGTGCCAGCAGCTTTATTGGGGGACAGAACTACGAGCAGTACTTC. The full variable domain, with the rest looked up from reference TRBV7-2 and TRBJ2-7, is GAGVSQSPSNKVTEKGKDVELRCDPISGHTALYWYRQSLGQGLEFLIYFQGNSAPDKSGLPSDRFSAERTGGSVSTLTIQRTQQEDSAVYLCASSFIGGQNYEQYFGPGTRLTVT.

This clone appeared a single time. The rearrangement joins TRBV6-5 to TRBJ2-5; 11 bases match TRBD2. The ends lost 6 bases at V and 8 bases at J; junction bases unmatched: 5. The CDR3 is 13 amino acids. Germline V gene data show CDR1 as MNHEY and CDR2 as SVGAGI. The CDR3 is CASSPGLAGTQYF. The DNA of the CDR3 is TGTGCCAGCAGCCCAGGACTAGCGGGCACCCAGTACTTC.

The chain joins TRBV7-8 to TRBJ1-2, with unresolved D. V lost 2 bases to trimming and J lost 4 bases, with 17 bases between them. This CDR3 is 16 amino acids long. Germline CDR1 and CDR2: SGHVS and FQNEAQ. This CDR3 reads CASSLTSASAVYGYTF. CDR3 bases: TGTGCCAGCAGCTTAACCTCAGCTTCGGCGGTCTATGGCTACACCTTC.

The rearrangement uses TRBV30 and TRBJ2-2, with 8 bases matching TRBD2. CDR1 and CDR2 from the germline V gene are GTSNPN and SVGIG (reference sequence). J lost 5 bases, V lost 0 bases, and 8 bases had no gene match. The CDR3 has 16 residues. The CDR3, as DNA: TGTGCCTGGAGTGTACGAAGCGGGAGAAGTACCGGGGAGCTGTTTTTT. The encoded protein is CAWSVRSGRSTGELFF. The variable domain in full, completed from reference TRBV30 and TRBJ2-2, reads SQTIHQWPATLVQPVGSPLSLECTVEGTSNPNLYWYRQAAGRGLQLLFYSVGIGQISSEVPQNLSASRPQDRQFILSSKKLLLSDSGFYLCAWSVRSGRSTGELFFGEGSRLTVL.

The chain is built from TRBV11-2 and TRBJ2-7; weak D call: TRBD2 (7 bases). V was cut by 5 bases and J by 2 bases, with 19 bases left in between. The CDR3 spans 16 residues. Per the germline V gene, CDR1 is SGHAT and CDR2 is FQNNGV. CDR3 nucleotides: TGTGCCAGCAGCCCCCGGGGGCGGGAGCCCCCCTACGAGCAGTACTTC. This translates into CASSPRGREPPYEQYF.

The genes are TRBV9 and TRBJ1-3; D gene ambiguous. The germline gives CDR1 SGDLS, CDR2 YYNGEE. V gave up 0 bases and J gave up 3 bases, with 13 bases separating them. CDR3 size: 16 residues. The CDR3 here is CASSVGPGTDGNTIYF. CDR3 DNA: TGTGCCAGCAGCGTAGGCCCCGGTACAGATGGAAACACCATATATTTT.

This rearrangement joins TRBV4-1 to TRBJ2-5; D not resolved. Germline CDR1 is MGHRA and CDR2 is YSYEKL. This CDR3 has 14 amino acids. V was trimmed by 1 base and J by 1 base, leaving 7 bases between them. The CDR3 DNA reads TGCGCCAGCAGCCAAGGAGGCATCCAAGAGACCCAGTACTTC. It is translated as CASSQGGIQETQYF.

This clone has just a few counts. The chain links TRBV5-6 to TRBJ1-1; 7 bases are a match to TRBD1. The CDR3 runs to 14 residues. Germline V CDR1 and CDR2: SGHDT, YYEEEE. The junction had 4 bases not matched to a gene; V was cut back by 1 base and J by 4 bases. CDR3 DNA sequence: TGTGCCAGCAGCTTGAGAGGGGGCGGCACTGAAGCTTTCTTT. It is translated as CASSLRGGGTEAFF.

The J gene is TRBJ2-1, the V gene TRBV19; TRBD2 is a possible D gene (5 bases). Germline assignment: CDR1 LNHDA and CDR2 SQIVND (reference sequence). This CDR3 contains 16 residues. V lost 7 bases and J 7 bases, leaving 23 bases between the germline ends. CDR3 amino acids: CASTTFWTGFLNEQFF. In DNA, the CDR3 is TGTGCCAGTACCACCTTTTGGACTGGCTTTTTGAATGAGCAGTTCTTC.

The rearrangement joins TRBV6-1 to TRBJ1-5; TRBD1 matches 7 bases. Trimming cost V 0 bases and J 7 bases; bases outside gene matches: 3. Germline V gene sequence: CDR1 MNHNS, CDR2 SASEGT. The CDR3 has 14 amino acids. The CDR3 here is CASSEAGTVQPQHF. The DNA of the CDR3 is TGTGCCAGCAGTGAAGCAGGGACAGTCCAGCCCCAGCATTTT.

The chain uses TRBV30 and TRBJ2-1, with TRBD2 matching over 9 bases. This CDR3 spans 14 amino acids. V shed 3 bases, J shed 5 bases, and the junction held 5 bases outside the gene matches. From germline, CDR1 is GTSNPN and CDR2 SVGIG (reference sequence). The CDR3 sequence: CAWSLSGSHNEQFF. The CDR3 DNA reads as TGTGCCTGGAGCCTTAGCGGGAGCCACAATGAGCAGTTCTTC. The full variable domain, with the rest looked up from reference TRBV30 and TRBJ2-1, is SQTIHQWPATLVQPVGSPLSLECTVEGTSNPNLYWYRQAAGRGLQLLFYSVGIGQISSEVPQNLSASRPQDRQFILSSKKLLLSDSGFYLCAWSLSGSHNEQFFGPGTRLTVL.

The V call is TRBV6-5, the J call TRBJ1-1, with 9 positions matching TRBD1. The CDR3 covers 14 residues. The V segment lost 6 bases and the J segment 4 bases; nucleotides outside the gene matches: 6. In germline, CDR1 is MNHEY, CDR2 SVGAGI. The CDR3: CASRRGQGTTEAFF. The DNA for the CDR3 is TGTGCCAGCAGACGCGGACAGGGGACCACTGAAGCTTTCTTT.

There are a few counts of this clone. The chain recombines TRBV6-6 with TRBJ1-1; 9 bases align to TRBD1. Trimming took 6 bases from V and 5 from J; bases not matched to a gene: 13. This CDR3 has 16 residues. CDR1 is MNHNY, CDR2 SVGAGI, per germline (reference sequence). The CDR3 loop is CASRSPGTGSRTEAFF. The CDR3, as DNA: TGTGCCAGCAGAAGCCCCGGGACAGGGAGTCGTACTGAAGCTTTCTTT.

The chain links TRBV4-1 to TRBJ2-3; D may be TRBD1 (5 bases). Germline V gene lookup returns CDR1 MGHRA and CDR2 YSYEKL. CDR3 length: 15 amino acids. With 0 bases removed from V and 4 bases from J, the gap between germline ends came to 11 bases. This chain's CDR3 is CASSQELAGPDTQYF. CDR3 nucleotides: TGCGCCAGCAGCCAAGAGTTGGCAGGGCCAGATACGCAGTATTTT.

This clone has just a few counts. The chain uses TRBV7-9 and TRBJ1-1, with D possibly being TRBD1 (5 bases). Trimming left V 5 bases short and J 9 bases short, with 10 bases between. The CDR3 length is 11 residues. Germline CDR1 SEHNR, CDR2 FQNEAQ (reference sequence). The CDR3 protein is CASSIQVKAFF. The DNA of the CDR3 is TGTGCCAGCAGCATACAGGTCAAAGCTTTCTTT.

This clone was counted only a few times. This rearrangement joins TRBV13 to TRBJ2-7; 14 bases are shared with TRBD2. This CDR3 is built from 18 residues. The V gene end was trimmed by 1 base and the J gene end by 0 bases; junction bases not matched to a gene: 5. Germline assignment: CDR1 PRHDT and CDR2 FYEKMQ (reference sequence). For the CDR3, the DNA is TGTGCCAGCAGCTTAGAGGGGGGGACTAGCGGGAGCTCCTACGAGCAGTACTTC. It translates to CASSLEGGTSGSSYEQYF.